These 23 T cell receptor beta chains share one sample of origin, sequenced in a study of blood T cell repertoires in COVID-19 (dated by TCRdb to 2019 to 2021). The library was obtained by the immunoSEQ multiplex PCR assay. In TCRdb, the immuneACCESS table is reduced to in-frame sequences with V and J assigned. These tables do not hold every clone; where another copy was compared, an unresolved V gene accounts for under half, and the others remain unexplained. This sample is represented by about 230,000 clones; over 75% of them were singletons. The ten biggest clones cover approximately 8% of the sample. Sequences were obtained from peripheral blood. The receptors were gathered from an elderly woman with acute or convalescent COVID-19.

The J gene is TRBJ2-7, the V gene TRBV7-9; TRBD2 aligns across 8 bases. Germline-derived CDR1 and CDR2 are SEHNR and FQNEAQ (reference sequence). The CDR3 covers 14 residues. Trimming at V came to 5 bases and at J to 1 base, leaving 4 bases not matched to a gene. In nucleotides, the CDR3 is TGTGCCAGCAGCCCGGGACTAGGGTCCTACGAGCAGTACTTC. It encodes CASSPGLGSYEQYF.

This chain uses TRBV10-3 with TRBJ1-3, with D uncertain. Germline V gene lookup returns CDR1 ENHRY and CDR2 SYGVKD. The germline V and J ends were trimmed by 6 bases and 8 bases, with 8 bases remaining between them. The CDR3 consists of 11 residues. CDR3 nucleotides: TGTGCCATCAGCTGGGGAGACACCATATATTTT. Encoded protein: CAISWGDTIYF.

The chain recombines TRBV5-1 with TRBJ2-7, with 7 bases lining up with TRBD1. From germline, CDR1 is SGHRS and CDR2 YFSETQ. The CDR3 consists of 15 residues. With V trimmed by 4 bases and J by 2 bases, 9 bases remained unmatched. This chain's CDR3 is CASSRLDRQTYEQYF. The CDR3 coding sequence is TGCGCCAGCAGCAGATTGGACAGGCAGACCTACGAGCAGTACTTC.

The chain has TRBV5-4 and TRBJ1-3; weak D call: TRBD1 (6 bases). Germline lookup yields CDR1 SGHNT and CDR2 YYREEE (reference sequence). The CDR3 runs to 16 residues. V dropped 0 bases and J dropped 4 bases, with 14 bases sitting between them. This chain's CDR3 is CASSLVGRGGGNTIYF. The CDR3, as DNA: TGTGCCAGCAGCTTGGTTGGCAGGGGCGGCGGAAACACCATATATTTT.

In DNA form, the CDR3 reads TGTGCCAGTAGTAGACCTGGGACAGGTAGGAGCTATGGCTACACCTTC. It codes for CASSRPGTGRSYGYTF. The genes are TRBV19 and TRBJ1-2, with 8 bases lining up with TRBD1. V shed 4 bases and J 4 bases; nucleotides not matched to a gene: 11. This CDR3 contains 16 residues. CDR1 is LNHDA and CDR2 is SQIVND in the germline V gene (reference sequence).

This clone came up a few times. The chain links TRBV5-1 to TRBJ2-7; 15 bases agree with TRBD2. The CDR3 length is 17 residues. Germline V lookup: CDR1 SGHRS, CDR2 YFSETQ. V lost 4 bases and J lost 1; bases outside the gene matches: 6. CDR3: CASSTGLAGGLSYEQYF. The CDR3, as DNA: TGCGCCAGCAGCACAGGACTAGCGGGAGGGCTATCCTACGAGCAGTACTTC.

The chain employs TRBV7-9 and TRBJ1-2; 7 nucleotides match TRBD1. The CDR3 loop spans 16 amino acids. Germline V gene lookup returns CDR1 SEHNR and CDR2 FQNEAQ (reference sequence). Trimming took 5 bases from V and 1 from J; bases not matched to a gene: 10. In nucleotides, the CDR3 is TGTGCCAGCAGCCGGACGACAGGGATGGTTAACTATGGCTACACCTTC. The encoded protein is CASSRTTGMVNYGYTF.

The V call is TRBV10-3, the J call TRBJ2-1; 10 bases match TRBD1. In germline, CDR1 is ENHRY, CDR2 SYGVKD. V lost 6 bases, J lost 5 bases, and 4 bases stayed unmatched. The CDR3 has 14 amino acids. The CDR3 DNA is TGTGCCATCAGGACAGGGGGCGGCCACAATGAGCAGTTCTTC. This encodes CAIRTGGGHNEQFF.

The chain recombines TRBV7-3 with TRBJ2-1, with 9 bases that match TRBD2. The CDR3 extends over 15 amino acids. Unmatched junction bases numbered 8, after V lost 4 bases and J lost 7 bases. Germline CDR1 is SGHTA and CDR2 is FQGTGA. The CDR3 nucleotides are TGTGCCAGCAGCTCCGTAGCGGGAGTTAAAAATGAGCAGTTCTTC. The encoded protein is CASSSVAGVKNEQFF.

V is TRBV7-2 and J is TRBJ1-5, with 9 bases aligning to TRBD1. This CDR3 has 14 residues. Trimming cost V 5 bases and J 6 bases; bases outside gene matches: 5. Germline values: CDR1 SGHTA, CDR2 FQGNSA. The CDR3 DNA follows: TGTGCCAGCAGCCTCACAGGGGGCGGTCAGCCCCAGCATTTT. Amino acid sequence: CASSLTGGGQPQHF. The whole variable domain, remainder taken from reference TRBV7-2 and TRBJ1-5, is GAGVSQSPSNKVTEKGKDVELRCDPISGHTALYWYRQSLGQGLEFLIYFQGNSAPDKSGLPSDRFSAERTGGSVSTLTIQRTQQEDSAVYLCASSLTGGGQPQHFGDGTRLSIL.

This clone has a handful of counts. The genes are TRBV19 and TRBJ1-5, with D tentatively TRBD1 (5 bases). Germline lookup yields CDR1 LNHDA and CDR2 SQIVND (reference sequence). The CDR3 has 15 amino acids. V gave up 7 bases and J gave up 2 bases, with 15 bases separating them. The CDR3 loop is CASTPRGLGNQPQHF. The CDR3 DNA follows: TGTGCCAGTACCCCTAGGGGCCTTGGCAATCAGCCCCAGCATTTT. Drawing the rest from reference TRBV19 and TRBJ1-5, the complete variable domain is DGGITQSPKYLFRKEGQNVTLSCEQNLNHDAMYWYRQDPGQGLRLIYYSQIVNDFQKGDIAEGYSVSREKKESFPLTVTSAQKNPTAFYLCASTPRGLGNQPQHFGDGTRLSIL.

CDR3 DNA sequence: TGTGCCAGCAGTTCACCCGGGACTAGCTTTCTCGAGCAGTACTTC. It codes for CASSSPGTSFLEQYF. The chain recombines TRBV28 with TRBJ2-7; 9 nucleotides match TRBD2. Trimming took 4 bases from V and 6 from J; bases not matched to a gene: 10. CDR1 is MDHEN, CDR2 SYDVKM, per germline. The CDR3 covers 15 residues.

This chain uses TRBV19 with TRBJ2-1; D is perhaps TRBD1 (6 bases). V lost 5 bases to trimming and J lost 6 bases, with 11 bases between them. Germline V CDR1 and CDR2: LNHDA, SQIVND (reference sequence). CDR3 length: 13 amino acids. The CDR3 DNA follows: TGTGCCAGTAGTTTCCGAGGGGGCAATGAGCAGTTCTTC. This codes for CASSFRGGNEQFF.

V gene TRBV7-2 combines with J gene TRBJ1-5, with TRBD1 as a possible D gene (5 bases). CDR3 length: 14 amino acids. Germline CDR1 SGHTA, CDR2 FQGNSA. V was trimmed by 3 bases and J by 3 bases, leaving 9 bases between them. CDR3 sequence (DNA): TGTGCCAGCAGCTTGGGGACTCACAATCAGCCCCAGCATTTT. Protein: CASSLGTHNQPQHF. The entire variable domain, with the rest obtained from reference TRBV7-2 and TRBJ1-5, is as follows: GAGVSQSPSNKVTEKGKDVELRCDPISGHTALYWYRQSLGQGLEFLIYFQGNSAPDKSGLPSDRFSAERTGGSVSTLTIQRTQQEDSAVYLCASSLGTHNQPQHFGDGTRLSIL.

This clone came up a few times. The chain combines TRBV7-9 with TRBJ1-2, with D perhaps matching TRBD1 (5 bases). The CDR3 has 14 residues. The V gene lost 1 base and the J gene lost 5 bases, with 11 bases spanning the gap. Germline V gene sequence: CDR1 SEHNR, CDR2 FQNEAQ (reference sequence). As DNA, the CDR3 is TGTGCCAGCAGCTTAGAAGGGGATATTTATGGCTACACCTTC. Its protein is CASSLEGDIYGYTF.

The V call is TRBV4-2, the J call TRBJ2-7; 9 positions agree with TRBD2. Unmatched junction bases numbered 3, after V lost 1 base and J lost 2 bases. The CDR3 length is 15 residues. CDR1 LGHNA and CDR2 YNFKEQ come from the germline V gene. The CDR3 loop is CASSQVAGATYEQYF. The CDR3 DNA reads TGTGCCAGCAGCCAAGTAGCGGGGGCGACCTACGAGCAGTACTTC.

V gene TRBV5-4 combines with J gene TRBJ1-2, with TRBD1 matching 9 bases. The J segment lost 4 bases and the V segment lost 4 bases, leaving 11 bases of the junction unmatched. Germline V gives CDR1 SGHNT, CDR2 YYREEE (reference sequence). The CDR3 runs to 16 residues. CDR3 region: CASSIMGQGPGYGYTF. CDR3 bases: TGTGCCAGCAGCATTATGGGACAGGGCCCCGGCTATGGCTACACCTTC.

This chain uses TRBV5-4 with TRBJ1-2; D is perhaps TRBD1 (5 bases). The CDR3 spans 15 residues. V was cut by 1 base and J by 1 base, with 11 bases left in between. The germline gives CDR1 SGHNT, CDR2 YYREEE (reference sequence). In nucleotides, the CDR3 is TGTGCCAGCAGCTTGACGACAGACCTTAACTATGGCTACACCTTC. The encoded protein is CASSLTTDLNYGYTF.

The V and J genes are TRBV28 and TRBJ2-7; TRBD1 matches at 9 bases. J lost 3 bases, V lost 7 bases, and 7 bases had no gene match. Germline V gene sequence: CDR1 MDHEN, CDR2 SYDVKM. The CDR3 covers 14 residues. In DNA form, the CDR3 reads TGTGCCAGCACCGCGGGACAGGGTTTCTACGAGCAGTACTTC. Protein: CASTAGQGFYEQYF.

V gene TRBV10-3 combines with J gene TRBJ1-6; 9 bases agree with TRBD1. The CDR3 has 15 residues. Germline V CDR1 and CDR2: ENHRY, SYGVKD. V was clipped by 10 bases and J by 7 bases; unmatched bases: 11. The CDR3 sequence: CATRTGEYVNSPLHF. CDR3 coding DNA: TGTGCCACAAGGACAGGGGAATATGTGAATTCACCCCTCCACTTT.

The chain is built from TRBV5-1 and TRBJ2-5, with 7 bases that match TRBD2. CDR3 length: 15 amino acids. Losses at the gene ends were 6 bases for V and 4 bases for J; bases not matched to a gene: 12. Germline V gene data show CDR1 as SGHRS and CDR2 as YFSETQ. This CDR3 reads CASNPGGVAGETQYF. The DNA for the CDR3 is TGCGCCAGCAACCCTGGGGGGGTAGCGGGAGAGACCCAGTACTTC.

The chain recombines TRBV6-5 with TRBJ1-2; D unresolved. From germline, CDR1 is MNHEY and CDR2 SVGAGI. V lost 0 bases and J 7 bases, leaving 18 bases between the germline ends. The CDR3 runs 16 residues. CDR3 sequence (DNA): TGTGCCAGCAGTTACTCGACGGCACTCACCCCGGGTGGCTACACCTTC. This gives the protein CASSYSTALTPGGYTF.

This clone was detected once. V gene TRBV19 combines with J gene TRBJ2-7; the D gene is possibly TRBD2 (6 bases). This CDR3 is 15 amino acids long. Germline loops: CDR1 LNHDA, CDR2 SQIVND (reference sequence). Between the trimmed V and J ends, which lost 1 base and 1 base, there was a span of 11 bases. The CDR3 here is CASSIGAGTSYEQYF. The CDR3 region has the DNA TGTGCCAGTAGTATAGGCGCAGGGACTTCCTACGAGCAGTACTTC.